These T cell receptor beta chains were read from a single sample in a study of cytomegalovirus exposure and HLA in healthy donors. This table comes from immunoSEQ multiplex PCR, and its TCRdb copy is limited to in-frame clones, with some not included. This sample yields approximately 79,000 clones, of which over 70% are seen a single time; less than 6% belongs to the top ten. Sequencing was performed on PBMCs. Receptors originate from a male donor in good health and CMV-seropositive. Each CDR3 is given with its conserved first and last residue. The order of the fields is J gene, D gene, clone size, V gene, CDR3 protein, CDR3 DNA. A D gene is named only where the DNA matches it firmly. Size values are once, few and many counts, or a class for expanded clones, and some rows have none.

>TRBJ2-2|NA|NA|TRBV10-3
CAISGTVNTGELFF
TGTGCCATCAGTGGGACAGTGAACACCGGGGAGCTGTTTTTT
>TRBJ2-5|NA|NA|TRBV28
CASSSGGLKETQYF
TGTGCCAGCAGTTCGGGGGGCCTTAAAGAGACCCAGTACTTC
>TRBJ1-3|TRBD1|few|TRBV7-2
CASSLAVQGEILYF
TGTGCCAGCAGCTTAGCCGTACAGGGGGAAATCCTATATTTT
>TRBJ1-1|TRBD1|NA|TRBV5-1
CASSWTGGTNTEAFF
TGCGCCAGCAGCTGGACAGGGGGGACTAACACTGAAGCTTTCTTT
>TRBJ1-2|NA|NA|TRBV6-1
CASSEAPQAHYGYTF
TGTGCCAGCAGTGAAGCCCCACAAGCGCACTATGGCTACACCTTC
>TRBJ2-5|NA|NA|TRBV9
CASSPRRDIQETQYF
TGTGCCAGCAGCCCCCGGCGCGACATTCAAGAGACCCAGTACTTC
>TRBJ1-1|TRBD1|NA|TRBV4-1
CASSHDRGDTEAFF
TGCGCCAGCAGCCACGACAGGGGTGACACTGAAGCTTTCTTT
>TRBJ2-1|TRBD1|NA|TRBV5-1
CASSLVQDRANNEQFF
TGCGCCAGCAGCTTGGTGCAGGACAGGGCGAACAATGAGCAGTTCTTC
>TRBJ2-1|TRBD2|NA|TRBV28
CASSYRLAGLYNEQFF
TGTGCCAGCAGTTACCGACTAGCGGGACTATACAATGAGCAGTTCTTC
>TRBJ2-5|TRBD1|NA|TRBV5-1
CASSWGTGGRQETQYF
TGCGCCAGCAGCTGGGGGACAGGGGGGCGCCAAGAGACCCAGTACTTC
>TRBJ2-3|TRBD2|NA|TRBV4-2
CASSSGGAGDTQYF
TGTGCCAGCAGTAGCGGGGGGGCAGGAGATACGCAGTATTTT
>TRBJ2-3|NA|NA|TRBV5-1
CASSLAVALTSTDTQYF
TGCGCCAGCAGCTTGGCGGTAGCCCTAACTAGCACAGATACGCAGTATTTT
>TRBJ2-1|TRBD2|NA|TRBV7-3
CASSLDSGVYNEQFF
TGTGCCAGCAGCTTAGATAGCGGGGTCTACAATGAGCAGTTCTTC
>TRBJ2-5|NA|NA|TRBV7-7
CASSLSGRETQYF
TGTGCCAGCAGCTTATCGGGGAGGGAGACCCAGTACTTC
>TRBJ2-7|NA|NA|TRBV9
CASSVQGGYEQYF
TGTGCCAGCAGCGTTCAAGGGGGCTACGAGCAGTACTTC
>TRBJ1-2|TRBD1|NA|TRBV7-2
CASSPGGQGNDYGYTF
TGTGCCAGCAGCCCCGGGGGACAGGGGAATGACTATGGCTACACCTTC
>TRBJ1-4|NA|few|TRBV27
CASSPYREGATNEKLFF
TGTGCCAGCAGTCCTTACAGGGAGGGGGCAACTAATGAAAAACTGTTTTTT
>TRBJ2-5|NA|NA|TRBV4-2
CASSQEPGWEETQYF
TGTGCCAGCAGCCAAGAGCCAGGGTGGGAAGAGACCCAGTACTTC
>TRBJ2-1|NA|NA|TRBV21-1
CASSKERNDEQFF
TGTGCCAGCAGCAAAGAGCGGAACGATGAGCAGTTCTTC
>TRBJ2-2|TRBD2|few|TRBV5-4
CASSSRLAFPTGELFF
TGTGCCAGCAGCTCCCGACTAGCGTTTCCCACCGGGGAGCTGTTTTTT
>TRBJ2-6|NA|NA|TRBV7-8
CASRPTGTGANVLTF
TGTGCCAGCAGACCTACAGGGACTGGGGCCAACGTCCTGACTTTC
>TRBJ2-2|TRBD2|few|TRBV6-6
CASSYGGGAAGELFF
TGTGCCAGCAGTTACGGCGGGGGGGCCGCCGGGGAGCTGTTTTTT
>TRBJ2-2|NA|NA|TRBV5-5
CASRTDSNTGELFF
TGTGCCAGCAGGACAGACTCGAACACCGGGGAGCTGTTTTTT